The T cell receptor beta chain under discussion was sequenced for a study of post-analysis software for immune sequencing data. The CDR3 extends over 14 amino acids. The germline V gene encodes CDR1 MNHEY and CDR2 SMNVEV (reference sequence). With 3 bases removed from V and 2 bases from J, the gap between germline ends came to 10 bases. Study-level points and caveats: Diversity measured as normalized Chao1 was significantly lower in multiple sclerosis patients than in controls. With TRBV5-6, TRBV5-1 and TRBV20-1 included, 5 or 6 TRBV segments were more frequent in patients than in controls. Strong co-clustering by F measure linked samples that shared a preparation batch.

Regarding this clonotype: Its target is not known.

Unique molecular identifiers had been added to the TCR beta cDNA libraries. Each sample of about 0.95 to 10 million input T cells yielded about 500,000 cDNA molecules, so each molecule approximated one T cell. TCRdb fed the PCR reads into MiXCR, producing one record per CDR3 protein. The top ten clones hold about an eighth of a sample with about 460,000 distinct CDR3 sequences, roughly 45% of them seen once. The chain combines TRBV27 with TRBJ2-5; D unresolved. This TCR was recovered from a girl aged 10 to 17 with multiple sclerosis. Sequenced: blood. As DNA, the CDR3 is TGTGCCAGCAGTTTGAGTGGGATACAAGAGACCCAGTACTTC. The encoded protein is CASSLSGIQETQYF.